This T cell receptor (beta chain) derives from a study of lymphopenia after photon versus proton radiotherapy. Germline values: CDR1 DFQATT, CDR2 SNEGSKA (reference sequence). Trimming cost V 6 bases and J 1 base, with 6 bases left between them. The length of the CDR3 is 11 residues. Clones were read by immunoSEQ multiplex PCR, and TCRdb kept only the in-frame ones, dropping some. The profile shows approximately 53,000 clones, about 92% of them singletons. Study-wide findings and caveats: Oligoclonal CD8+ Temra expansion after nadir drove photon patients' diversity drop.

Worth noting for this clone: Antigen unknown.

The chain is built from TRBV20-1 and TRBJ1-1; no reliable D call. The clonotype was recovered from a woman aged 40-49 years with cholangiocarcinoma. Here the sequenced sample was peripheral blood, taken from a patient treated with photon-based radiotherapy. Here the CDR3 reads CSARGNTEAFF. CDR3 in DNA: TGCAGTGCCCGGGGGAACACTGAAGCTTTCTTT.